Shown below are 21 T cell receptor beta chains from a single sample sequenced in a study of a mutant IDH1 vaccine in newly diagnosed glioma. Their cognate antigens are unknown. Time point of the sample: week 35, safety follow-up. Topical imiquimod was applied with each vaccine dose, which held 300 ug of mutant IDH1 20-mer peptide. Produced via immunoSEQ multiplex PCR; TCRdb's table is partial and in-frame only. The profile covers more than 40,000 clones, with about 88% appearing a single time and 4.5% to 6% taken by the ten largest. The input for sequencing was PBMCs, taken from a glioma patient whose treatment included an IDH1 peptide vaccine. Every receptor here comes from a middle-aged woman with glioma.

This chain uses TRBV4-3 with TRBJ1-1; weak D call: TRBD1 (6 bases). The V gene lost 0 bases and the J gene lost 4 bases, with 12 bases spanning the gap. The CDR3 contains 15 residues. The V gene's germline CDR1 is LGHNA and CDR2 YSLEER. The CDR3 region has the DNA TGCGCCAGCAGCCAAGAAGCGGTCAGGGGCACTGAAGCTTTCTTT. Amino acid sequence: CASSQEAVRGTEAFF.

The DNA of the CDR3 is TGTGCCAGCAGTCCCATCGGGGTACTAGATATTCGGAGCTACACCTTC. It codes for CASSPIGVLDIRSYTF. This sequence joins TRBV27 and TRBJ1-2; D is unresolved. Germline V CDR1 and CDR2: MNHEY, SMNVEV (reference sequence). V shed 5 bases and J shed 9 bases, with 25 bases lying between them. CDR3 length: 16 amino acids.

DNA of the CDR3: TGTGCCAGCAGCCAAATACAGGGGGCGTCCACTGAAGCTTTCTTT. Translation: CASSQIQGASTEAFF. This chain links TRBV5-5 with TRBJ1-1, with TRBD1 matching 9 bases. After removal of 4 bases from V and 4 bases from J, the junction contained 8 bases not matched to a gene. The CDR3 spans 15 residues. Germline CDR1 and CDR2: SGHKS and YYEKEE (reference sequence).

The J gene is TRBJ1-2, the V gene TRBV2; the D gene is possibly TRBD1 (6 bases). Germline assignment: CDR1 SNHLY and CDR2 FYNNEI. With 7 bases removed from V and 4 bases from J, the gap between germline ends came to 13 bases. CDR3 size: 13 residues. The CDR3 nucleotides read TGTGCCAGCAAAACAGGGATCAGCTATGGCTACACCTTC. Translating it yields CASKTGISYGYTF. Supplemented by reference TRBV2 and TRBJ1-2, the full variable domain reads EPEVTQTPSHQVTQMGQEVILRCVPISNHLYFYWYRQILGQKVEFLVSFYNNEISEKSEIFDDQFSVERPDGSNFTLKIRSTKLEDSAMYFCASKTGISYGYTFGSGTRLTVV.

The chain links TRBV27 to TRBJ1-5; D uncertain. V was pared by 5 bases and J by 6 bases, with 11 bases between. In germline, CDR1 is MNHEY, CDR2 SMNVEV (reference sequence). The CDR3 totals 13 residues. This CDR3 is CASSPDGFQPQHF. CDR3 bases: TGTGCCAGCAGTCCGGACGGGTTTCAGCCCCAGCATTTT.

The V gene is TRBV19, the J gene TRBJ1-2, with D possibly TRBD1 on 6 matching bases. The germline V and J ends were trimmed by 3 bases and 4 bases, with 9 bases remaining between them. The CDR3 length is 13 residues. CDR1 is LNHDA and CDR2 is SQIVND in the germline V gene (reference sequence). The CDR3 DNA sequence: TGTGCCAGTAGTATTGGGACAACCTATGGCTACACCTTC. Its protein product is CASSIGTTYGYTF.

This sequence joins TRBV5-1 and TRBJ1-2; weak D call: TRBD1 (5 bases). The germline CDR1 and CDR2 sequences are SGHRS and YFSETQ. The CDR3 consists of 13 residues. Trimming removed 1 base at V and 6 bases at J, with 10 bases between. CDR3 region: CASSLTGTDGYTF. The CDR3 nucleotides are TGCGCCAGCAGCTTGACAGGTACGGATGGCTACACCTTC.

This chain connects TRBV10-2 to TRBJ1-1; the match to TRBD1 covers 8 bases. This CDR3 has 16 residues. The J segment lost 1 base and the V segment lost 2 bases, leaving 6 bases of the junction unmatched. Germline V lookup: CDR1 WSHSY, CDR2 SAAADI. In DNA form, the CDR3 reads TGCGCCAGCAGTGAGCAGGGGGCCCTAGGGAACACTGAAGCTTTCTTT. Translated: CASSEQGALGNTEAFF.

The gene calls are TRBV10-3 and TRBJ1-2; the D gene is possibly TRBD1 (5 bases). CDR1 is ENHRY, CDR2 SYGVKD, per germline. Between the trimmed V and J ends, which lost 0 bases and 7 bases, there was a span of 12 bases. The CDR3 length is 14 residues. CDR3 nucleotide sequence: TGTGCCATCAGTGAGTCGAAGGGGTATCCTGGCTACACCTTC. As protein: CAISESKGYPGYTF.

This clone occurred once. This chain uses TRBV14 with TRBJ1-6; D remains unclear. The V end lost 1 base, the J end lost 8 bases, and 6 bases lay between the germline ends. The germline gives CDR1 SGHDN, CDR2 FVKESK. This CDR3 spans 13 amino acids. For the CDR3, the DNA is TGTGCCAGCAGCCAAGTACTGTATTCACCCCTCCACTTT. Protein: CASSQVLYSPLHF.

The V call is TRBV11-2, the J call TRBJ2-7, with 7 nucleotides matching TRBD1. J gave up 2 bases and V 4 bases, and 11 bases lay outside the gene matches. The CDR3 contains 16 residues. Germline V CDR1 and CDR2: SGHAT, FQNNGV. The CDR3 loop is CASSSGQADFAYEQYF. CDR3 in DNA: TGTGCCAGCAGCTCCGGACAGGCCGATTTCGCCTACGAGCAGTACTTC.

V usage is TRBV29-1 and J usage is TRBJ1-5, with 8 bases identical to TRBD1. The germline CDR1 and CDR2 sequences are SQVTM and ANQGSEA. Losses at the gene ends were 5 bases for V and 4 bases for J; bases not matched to a gene: 7. There are 14 residues in the CDR3. CDR3 DNA sequence: TGCAGCGTTAGAGGACAGGGTCATAATCAGCCCCAGCATTTT. It encodes CSVRGQGHNQPQHF.

This clone was found once. J is TRBJ2-5 and V is TRBV5-4; 8 bases agree with TRBD2. In germline, CDR1 is SGHNT, CDR2 YYREEE (reference sequence). J gave up 3 bases and V 3 bases, and 13 bases lay outside the gene matches. This CDR3 is built from 17 residues. DNA of the CDR3: TGTGCCAGCAGCTCCCCCGAGGGACTAGTCAGCGAAGAGACCCAGTACTTC. Translating gives CASSSPEGLVSEETQYF.

The CDR3 here is CASRPTTGRGANVLTF. CDR3 nucleotides: TGTGCCAGCAGACCTACAACAGGGAGGGGGGCCAACGTCCTGACTTTC. The genes are TRBV6-6 and TRBJ2-6; the D gene could be TRBD1 or TRBD2 (6 bases each). The germline V gene encodes CDR1 MNHNY and CDR2 SVGAGI (reference sequence). Trimming left V 6 bases short and J 4 bases short, with 16 bases between. The CDR3 sequence is 16 residues long.

A single count supports this clone. The CDR3 protein is CAWSSTPVEGNYGYTF. In DNA, the CDR3 is TGTGCCTGGAGTTCCACCCCGGTAGAGGGGAACTATGGCTACACCTTC. This chain connects TRBV30 to TRBJ1-2; D possibly corresponds to TRBD1 (5 bases). The CDR3 is 16 amino acids. Trimming took 2 bases from V and 2 from J, leaving 18 bases between them. Germline CDR1 and CDR2: GTSNPN and SVGIG (reference sequence).

V gene TRBV4-2 combines with J gene TRBJ2-1; either TRBD1 or TRBD2 may supply D (5 bases each). Looked up from germline, CDR1 is LGHNA and CDR2 is YNFKEQ. The CDR3 is made up of 13 amino acids. V lost 1 base and J lost 4, with 5 bases in between. CDR3 DNA: TGTGCCAGCAGCCAAGGGGGGTACAATGAGCAGTTCTTC. Translation gives CASSQGGYNEQFF.

The chain joins TRBV2 to TRBJ2-1; TRBD1 or TRBD2 may be the D gene (7 bases each). V was cut by 7 bases and J by 10 bases, with 14 bases left in between. Germline V lookup: CDR1 SNHLY, CDR2 FYNNEI. There are 12 residues in the CDR3. The CDR3 is CASTRGGGEQFF. The DNA of the CDR3 is TGTGCCAGCACAAGGGGAGGGGGCGAGCAGTTCTTC.

This chain uses TRBV12-5 with TRBJ2-2; D is undetermined. The CDR3 runs to 13 residues. Trimming removed 5 bases from V and 2 bases from J, with 6 bases in between. Germline CDR1 and CDR2: LGHNT and FRNRAP. The CDR3 sequence is CASGPRNTGELFF. In DNA, the CDR3 is TGTGCTAGTGGTCCCCGAAACACCGGGGAGCTGTTTTTT.

This chain joins TRBV5-1 and TRBJ2-5; 11 positions match TRBD2. The CDR3 runs 16 residues. The trim removed 4 bases at V and 5 bases at J, leaving 10 bases unmatched. Germline CDR1 is SGHRS and CDR2 is YFSETQ. The CDR3 protein is CASSTFSGGARETQYF. CDR3 in DNA: TGCGCCAGCAGCACGTTTAGCGGGGGGGCCCGGGAGACCCAGTACTTC.

This chain links TRBV5-4 with TRBJ2-5, with TRBD2 identical over 15 bases. This CDR3 is 18 amino acids long. After removal of 4 bases from V and 2 bases from J, the junction contained 9 bases not matched to a gene. The V gene's germline CDR1 is SGHNT and CDR2 YYREEE (reference sequence). The CDR3: CASSRGLAGGRSQETQYF. The CDR3 region has the DNA TGTGCCAGCAGCCGTGGACTAGCGGGGGGGAGGTCTCAAGAGACCCAGTACTTC.

DNA for the CDR3: TGTGCCATCAGCGATAGGCTATTTCCGGACGGAGAGCAGTACTTC. Its protein is CAISDRLFPDGEQYF. This rearrangement joins TRBV10-3 to TRBJ2-7; D uncertain. V was trimmed by 6 bases and J by 7 bases, leaving 22 bases between them. The CDR3 has 15 residues. CDR1 and CDR2 from the germline V gene are ENHRY and SYGVKD.